This T cell receptor beta chain was identified in a study of PD-L1 blockade in urothelial cancer (TCRdb year 2017). Broadly, across the study: All patients started therapy in about 2014 and received atezolizumab 1,200 mg intravenously every 3 weeks. Patients had an ECOG performance status of 0 or 1 and had received between 0 and 3 prior chemotherapy regimens. Pretreatment blood TCR-seq was available for about 27 patients, at least one posttreatment blood collection was obtained for 25 or so patients, and tumor TCR-seq was available for 25 or so patients. Durable clinical benefit meant progression-free survival longer than 6 months, and TCR features were also tested against progression-free and overall survival. Pretreatment tumor samples, along with matched peripheral blood collected serially before and after atezolizumab treatment, underwent TCR sequencing. About 90% of the 29 patients were identified as males with urothelial cancer of bladder origin, and a prior smoking history was reported by 18 of 29 patients. Durable clinical benefit was achieved by nine patients but not by the remaining 20. Blood samples were analyzed 3 weeks after the start of treatment (second dose) and 6 weeks after the start of treatment. An exploratory multi-omic analysis was conducted of the somatic, immune and clinical correlates of response to PD-L1 blockade with atezolizumab in urothelial cancer. In the same patients who had TCR sequencing, pretreatment tumors also underwent whole exome sequencing and RNA sequencing. Blood samples gave median yields of about 140,000 T cells and 80,000 to 90,000 unique TCRs, along with a median clonality of about 0.084.

What the work shows at the level of the full study, not this receptor alone: A pretreatment peripheral blood TCR clonality below the median was linked to improved progression-free and overall survival. At 3 weeks after the start of treatment, tumor-associated TCR clones in peripheral blood had expanded more in patients with durable benefit (n ≈ 24, p = 0.022). Small sample size (n of about 30) and many exploratory analyses mean the results are intended to be hypothesis-generating.

Synthetic TCR analog templates were spiked into each PCR so that absolute template abundance could be estimated from read counts. Using the immunoSEQ assay, TCRbeta CDR3 regions were amplified from genomic DNA with bias-controlled V and J gene primers. Rearranged TCRbeta segments were sequenced at approximately 20X coverage. The published analysis was carried out like this. Sequencing errors were corrected by clustering, and CDR3s were annotated against IMGT so that V, D and J genes could be assigned. Only productive TCRbeta rearrangements were used in downstream analyses, excluding out-of-frame or stop-codon sequences. Clonality was computed as one minus Shannon entropy normalized by the log of the number of unique productive sequences. Fisher's exact test with Benjamini-Hochberg correction, using a cutoff of adjusted p below 0.01, was how clones that differed between time points or between blood and tumor were identified. In TCRdb, the immuneACCESS table is reduced to in-frame sequences with V and J assigned. These tables do not hold every clone; where another copy was compared, an unresolved V gene accounts for under half, and the others remain unexplained. Clone size and the V and J calls come from that table; the DNA yielded D and trimming. Counted in this sample were some 120,000 clones; 70% to 85% of them appeared once. The top ten hold about 2.9% of the sample.

A note on this clone: This receptor's antigen is unknown. One base away there is no much larger clone; base qualities are not given.

The CDR3 covers 16 residues, taking in both the cysteine and the phenylalanine. The sequence is cut down to CDR3 DNA, 48 bases in frame from base 1. Trimming removed 4 bases from V and 4 bases from J, leaving 18 bases between the germline ends. The germline V gene supplies CDR1 SGHRS and CDR2 YFSETQ. The intended sense of this specimen's time point label: pretreatment peripheral blood. The cohort included 29 patients with locally advanced or metastatic urothelial carcinoma who were treated at Memorial Sloan Kettering on a trial protocol. Peripheral blood mononuclear cells were collected pretreatment and during treatment, at between 1 and 8 total time points per patient. The Qiagen DNeasy Blood extraction kit was used to purify genomic DNA from total PBMCs and from tumor samples. PBMCs were collected pretreatment and during treatment, and were isolated and stored as previously described.

The TCR originated in a man in his fifties or sixties with urothelial cancer. Material: PBMCs, obtained around atezolizumab (anti-PD-L1) treatment. The chain is encoded by TRBV5-1 joined to TRBJ2-1; 7 matching bases give a weak D call of TRBD1. The sequenced DNA: TGCGCCAGCAGCCCCCAGGGGGGTCAAACTTACAATGAGCAGTTCTTC. This is translated as CASSPQGGQTYNEQFF.